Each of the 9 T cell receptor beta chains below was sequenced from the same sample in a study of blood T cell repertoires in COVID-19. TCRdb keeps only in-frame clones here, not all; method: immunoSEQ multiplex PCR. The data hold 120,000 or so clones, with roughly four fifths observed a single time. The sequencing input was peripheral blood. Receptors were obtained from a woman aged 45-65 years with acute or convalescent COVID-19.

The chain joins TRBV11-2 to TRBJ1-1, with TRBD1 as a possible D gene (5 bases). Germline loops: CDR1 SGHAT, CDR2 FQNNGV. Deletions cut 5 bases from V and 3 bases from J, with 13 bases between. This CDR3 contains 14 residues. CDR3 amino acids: CASSPPGVDTEAFF. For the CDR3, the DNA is TGTGCCAGCAGCCCGCCGGGGGTTGACACTGAAGCTTTCTTT.

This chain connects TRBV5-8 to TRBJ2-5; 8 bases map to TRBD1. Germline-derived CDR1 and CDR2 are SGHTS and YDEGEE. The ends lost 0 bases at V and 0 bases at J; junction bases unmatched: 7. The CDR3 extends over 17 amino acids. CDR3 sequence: CASSLAFGTGYQETQYF. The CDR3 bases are TGTGCCAGCAGCTTGGCCTTTGGGACAGGCTACCAAGAGACCCAGTACTTC. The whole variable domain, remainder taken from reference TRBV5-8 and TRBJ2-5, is EAGVTQSPTHLIKTRGQQATLRCSPISGHTSVYWYQQALGLGLQFLLWYDEGEERNRGNFPPRFSGRQFPNYSSELNVNALELEDSALYLCASSLAFGTGYQETQYFGPGTRLLVL.

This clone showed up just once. The DNA for the CDR3 is TGTGCCATCAGTGACCGGACAGGAAGGGACACCATATATTTT. Protein: CAISDRTGRDTIYF. The chain couples TRBV10-3 to TRBJ1-3; 7 bases map to TRBD1. Looked up from germline, CDR1 is ENHRY and CDR2 is SYGVKD. This CDR3 contains 14 residues. With 3 bases clipped from V and 8 bases from J, the junction kept 7 bases outside the gene matches.

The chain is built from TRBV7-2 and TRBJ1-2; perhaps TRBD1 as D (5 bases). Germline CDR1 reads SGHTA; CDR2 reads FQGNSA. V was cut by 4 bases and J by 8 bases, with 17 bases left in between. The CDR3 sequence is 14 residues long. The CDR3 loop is CASSSQQAIGGYTF. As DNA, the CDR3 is TGTGCCAGCAGCTCGCAACAGGCCATCGGGGGCTACACCTTC.

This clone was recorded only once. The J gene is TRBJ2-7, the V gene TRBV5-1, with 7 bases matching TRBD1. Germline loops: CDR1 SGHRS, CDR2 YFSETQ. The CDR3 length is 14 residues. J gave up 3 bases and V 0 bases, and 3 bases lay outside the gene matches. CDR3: CASSLEGQLYEQYF. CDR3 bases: TGCGCCAGCAGCTTGGAGGGACAGCTCTACGAGCAGTACTTC. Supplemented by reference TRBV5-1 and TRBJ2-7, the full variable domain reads KAGVTQTPRYLIKTRGQQVTLSCSPISGHRSVSWYQQTPGQGLQFLFEYFSETQRNKGNFPGRFSGRQFSNSRSEMNVSTLELGDSALYLCASSLEGQLYEQYFGPGTRLTVT.

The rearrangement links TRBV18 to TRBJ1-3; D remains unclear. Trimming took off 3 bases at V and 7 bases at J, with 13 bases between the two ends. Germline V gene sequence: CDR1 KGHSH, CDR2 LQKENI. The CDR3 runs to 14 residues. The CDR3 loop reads CASSPAVKLNTIYF. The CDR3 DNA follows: TGTGCCAGCTCACCGGCGGTAAAACTCAACACCATATATTTT. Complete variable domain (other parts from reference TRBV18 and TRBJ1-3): NAGVMQNPRHLVRRRGQEARLRCSPMKGHSHVYWYRQLPEEGLKFMVYLQKENIIDESGMPKERFSAEFPKEGPSILRIQQVVRGDSAAYFCASSPAVKLNTIYFGEGSWLTVV.

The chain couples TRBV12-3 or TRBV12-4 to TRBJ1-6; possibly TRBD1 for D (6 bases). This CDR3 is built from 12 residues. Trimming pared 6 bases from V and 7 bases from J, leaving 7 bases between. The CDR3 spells CASRQGNSPLHF. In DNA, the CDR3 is TGTGCCAGCAGGCAGGGGAATTCACCCCTCCACTTT.

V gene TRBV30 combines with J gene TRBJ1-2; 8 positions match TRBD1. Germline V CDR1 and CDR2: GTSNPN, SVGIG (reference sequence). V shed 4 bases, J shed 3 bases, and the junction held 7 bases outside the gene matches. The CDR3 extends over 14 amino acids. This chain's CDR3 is CAWTLNRGYYGYTF. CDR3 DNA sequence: TGTGCCTGGACCCTAAACAGGGGGTACTATGGCTACACCTTC.

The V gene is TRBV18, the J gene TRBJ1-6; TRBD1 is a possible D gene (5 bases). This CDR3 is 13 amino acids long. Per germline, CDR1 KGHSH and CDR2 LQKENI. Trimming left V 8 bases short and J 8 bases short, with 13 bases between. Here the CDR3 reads CASRGTTYSPLHF. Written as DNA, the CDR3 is TGTGCCAGCCGCGGGACTACTTATTCACCCCTCCACTTT. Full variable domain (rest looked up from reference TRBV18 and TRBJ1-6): NAGVMQNPRHLVRRRGQEARLRCSPMKGHSHVYWYRQLPEEGLKFMVYLQKENIIDESGMPKERFSAEFPKEGPSILRIQQVVRGDSAAYFCASRGTTYSPLHFGNGTRLTVT.